A single sample gave rise to the 22 T cell receptor beta chains below, sequenced in a study of T cell changes during pregnancy in multiple sclerosis. TCRdb's table, derived via immunoSEQ multiplex PCR, lists solely in-frame clones and lacks some. Found here are tens of thousands of clones, approximately 89% of them singletons; the top ten hold about 13%. The material was CD8+ T cells from peripheral blood mononuclear cells, obtained in the first trimester of pregnancy. These receptors came from a female donor in good health, enrolled as a control in a pregnancy study.

The chain joins TRBV7-9 to TRBJ1-1; the D gene is possibly TRBD1 (5 bases). Germline V gene lookup returns CDR1 SEHNR and CDR2 FQNEAQ (reference sequence). The CDR3 contains 12 residues. Trimming took off 2 bases at V and 10 bases at J, with 11 bases between the two ends. CDR3 nucleotide sequence: TGTGCCAGCAGCTTATGGGCCAGGGTAGCTTTCTTT. It codes for CASSLWARVAFF.

With respect to this clone: Mismatch with germline at one junction end may stem from a read error. This rearrangement joins TRBV9 to TRBJ1-3, with 12 bases lining up with TRBD1. The CDR3 consists of 18 residues. Germline-derived CDR1 and CDR2 are SGDLS and YYNGEE. CDR3: CASSVGDRGRYSGNTIYF. The CDR3 nucleotides are TGTGCCAGCAGTGTAGGGGACAGGGGGCGATACTCTGGAAACACCATATATTTT.

V is TRBV21-1 and J is TRBJ2-7; the table gives TRBD1 as D, unverified against the DNA. TRBV21-1 is given as a pseudogene. CDR3 length: 13 amino acids. The chain's CDR3 is CASSKGQGYEQYF. In DNA, the CDR3 is TGTGCCAGCAGCAAGGGACAGGGCTACGAGCAGTACTTC.

The genes are TRBV7-9 and TRBJ2-1; possibly TRBD2 for D (5 bases). From germline, CDR1 is SEHNR and CDR2 FQNEAQ (reference sequence). The V and J ends lost 1 base and 8 bases respectively, with 12 bases between them. The length of the CDR3 is 14 residues. The CDR3: CASSLDLAGDEQFF. As DNA, the CDR3 is TGTGCCAGCAGCTTAGACCTAGCTGGGGATGAGCAGTTCTTC.

The V gene is TRBV4-3, the J gene TRBJ2-3; 9 bases are shared with TRBD2. Germline V gene sequence: CDR1 LGHNA, CDR2 YSLEER. V trimming: 6 bases; J trimming: 10 bases; junction bases outside the gene matches: 11. CDR3 length equals 14 residues. CDR3 residues: CASSMAGGAYAQYF. The CDR3 DNA is TGCGCCAGCAGTATGGCGGGAGGGGCGTATGCGCAGTATTTT.

As regards this clone: Distinct nucleotide sequences in the sample also encode this CDR3. The CDR3 protein is CASSLLENYGYTF. CDR3 bases: TGTGCCAGCAGCTTGCTGGAGAACTATGGCTACACCTTC. The chain links TRBV5-8 to TRBJ1-2, with D hard to call. There are 13 residues in the CDR3. Germline-derived CDR1 and CDR2 are SGHTS and YDEGEE. The V gene lost 1 base and the J gene lost 2 bases, with 6 bases spanning the gap. Filled out from reference TRBV5-8 and TRBJ1-2, the complete variable domain reads EAGVTQSPTHLIKTRGQQATLRCSPISGHTSVYWYQQALGLGLQFLLWYDEGEERNRGNFPPRFSGRQFPNYSSELNVNALELEDSALYLCASSLLENYGYTFGSGTRLTVV.

V and J are TRBV11-3 and TRBJ2-1; 7 positions match TRBD2. With V trimmed by 2 bases and J by 5 bases, 6 bases remained unmatched. The CDR3 is 15 residues long. Germline CDR1 and CDR2: SGHNT and YENEEA. Here the CDR3 DNA reads TGTGCCAGCAGCTTATTACCTAGCGGACACAATGAGCAGTTCTTC. As protein: CASSLLPSGHNEQFF.

The genes are TRBV28 and TRBJ2-3, with TRBD2 matching over 14 bases. CDR3 size: 18 residues. The V gene end was trimmed by 2 bases and the J gene end by 2 bases; junction bases not matched to a gene: 6. The V gene's germline CDR1 is MDHEN and CDR2 SYDVKM. For the CDR3, the DNA is TGTGCCAGCAGTTTACTCGGGACTAGCGGGGGCTACACAGATACGCAGTATTTT. Protein: CASSLLGTSGGYTDTQYF.

The chain recombines TRBV19 with TRBJ2-7; a weak D match, TRBD1 (6 bases). This CDR3 region has 14 residues. Between the trimmed V and J ends, which lost 7 bases and 6 bases, there was a span of 19 bases. Germline V gene data show CDR1 as LNHDA and CDR2 as SQIVND (reference sequence). The CDR3 reads CASTWGRGFGEQYF. The CDR3 region has the DNA TGTGCCAGTACTTGGGGCAGGGGATTTGGCGAGCAGTACTTC.

The chain couples TRBV2 to TRBJ2-4; D perhaps matches TRBD2 (7 bases). Trimming stripped 2 bases from V and 0 bases from J, with 14 bases between. This CDR3 spans 17 amino acids. Germline-derived CDR1 and CDR2 are SNHLY and FYNNEI. For the CDR3, the DNA is TGTGCCAGCAGTGAATATAGGGGGGGGTTAGCCAAAAACATTCAGTACTTC. It encodes CASSEYRGGLAKNIQYF.

The rearrangement uses TRBV9 and TRBJ2-7; 8 bases fit TRBD1. CDR1 and CDR2 from the germline V gene are SGDLS and YYNGEE. This CDR3 spans 14 amino acids. Trimming removed 3 bases from V and 4 bases from J; junction bases left unmatched: 6. CDR3 sequence reads: CASSAQGAGYEQYF. CDR3 coding DNA: TGTGCCAGCAGCGCCCAGGGGGCAGGGTACGAGCAGTACTTC. Together with reference TRBV9 and TRBJ2-7, the CDR3 gives the full variable domain: DSGVTQTPKHLITATGQRVTLRCSPRSGDLSVYWYQQSLDQGLQFLIQYYNGEERAKGNILERFSAQQFPDLHSELNLSSLELGDSALYFCASSAQGAGYEQYFGPGTRLTVT.

The chain is built from TRBV6-5 and TRBJ2-5; D remains ambiguous. Germline CDR1 and CDR2: MNHEY and SVGAGI. V gave up 0 bases and J gave up 5 bases, with 13 bases separating them. The CDR3 has 15 amino acids. CDR3 in amino acids: CASSYSGPLAETQYF. The CDR3 DNA reads as TGTGCCAGCAGTTACTCTGGGCCTCTGGCGGAGACCCAGTACTTC.

The genes are TRBV6-1 and TRBJ1-5, with D unresolved. Looked up from germline, CDR1 is MNHNS and CDR2 is SASEGT. The CDR3 loop spans 15 amino acids. Trimming took off 3 bases at V and 4 bases at J, with 13 bases between the two ends. CDR3 loop: CASSESGPLNQPQHF. In nucleotides, the CDR3 is TGTGCCAGCAGTGAGTCAGGCCCACTTAATCAGCCCCAGCATTTT.

This clone appeared once. The J gene is TRBJ2-1, the V gene TRBV5-1; 11 positions agree with TRBD1. The CDR3 totals 14 residues. Germline V gene data show CDR1 as SGHRS and CDR2 as YFSETQ. The J segment lost 9 bases and the V segment lost 2 bases, leaving 4 bases of the junction unmatched. In nucleotides, the CDR3 is TGCGCCAGCAGCTTCAGGACAGGGGGCGCTGAGCAGTTCTTC. The encoded protein is CASSFRTGGAEQFF.

The chain employs TRBV6-6 and TRBJ1-1, with D unclear. The CDR3 extends over 14 amino acids. Deletions cut 5 bases from V and 4 bases from J, with 14 bases between. Germline values: CDR1 MNHNY, CDR2 SVGAGI (reference sequence). The CDR3 sequence: CASSTRGSGTEAFF. The CDR3 coding sequence is TGTGCCAGCAGTACCCGGGGTTCGGGCACTGAAGCTTTCTTT.

A single count supports this clone. The genes are TRBV28 and TRBJ2-7; D might be TRBD2 (6 bases). The CDR3 sequence is 17 residues long. V was clipped by 5 bases and J by 9 bases, with 29 bases between them. From germline, CDR1 is MDHEN and CDR2 SYDVKM. As DNA, the CDR3 is TGTGCCAGCAGTCACGGCGACAGCCATTGGGAGGTCTTGACGCAGTACTTC. The encoded protein is CASSHGDSHWEVLTQYF. Based on the CDR3 plus reference TRBV28 and TRBJ2-7, the full variable domain is DVKVTQSSRYLVKRTGEKVFLECVQDMDHENMFWYRQDPGLGLRLIYFSYDVKMKEKGDIPEGYSVSREKKERFSLILESASTNQTSMYLCASSHGDSHWEVLTQYFGPGTRLTVT.

The V call is TRBV28, the J call TRBJ2-2; 7 positions match TRBD1. The CDR3 runs to 16 residues. V trimming: 5 bases; J trimming: 0 bases; junction bases outside the gene matches: 6. CDR1 and CDR2 (germline): MDHEN, SYDVKM. The CDR3 nucleotides read TGTGCCAGCAGTACCCGACAGGGAACGAACACCGGGGAGCTGTTTTTT. Translated: CASSTRQGTNTGELFF. Drawing the rest from reference TRBV28 and TRBJ2-2, the complete variable domain is DVKVTQSSRYLVKRTGEKVFLECVQDMDHENMFWYRQDPGLGLRLIYFSYDVKMKEKGDIPEGYSVSREKKERFSLILESASTNQTSMYLCASSTRQGTNTGELFFGEGSRLTVL.

This clone was found a few times. V gene TRBV19 combines with J gene TRBJ2-7; 7 nucleotides line up with TRBD1. The CDR3 has 13 amino acids. V lost 4 bases to trimming and J lost 7 bases; unmatched junction nucleotides: 7. The germline gives CDR1 LNHDA, CDR2 SQIVND (reference sequence). The CDR3 DNA reads TGTGCCAGTAGTACGAACAGGGGACGTGAGCAGTACTTC. It encodes CASSTNRGREQYF.

This clone was found once. The gene calls are TRBV27 and TRBJ2-7, with D perhaps matching TRBD1 (5 bases). There are 13 residues in the CDR3. Per germline, CDR1 MNHEY and CDR2 SMNVEV (reference sequence). The V end lost 7 bases, the J end lost 0 bases, and 10 bases lay between the germline ends. CDR3 bases: TGTGCCAGCACCGACGACAGCTCCTACGAGCAGTACTTC. This encodes CASTDDSSYEQYF.

CDR3 sequence (DNA): TGTGCCAGCAGCCAACTAGCGGGGGCCGGGGAGCTGTTTTTT. This codes for CASSQLAGAGELFF. The chain carries TRBV11-2 and TRBJ2-2, with TRBD2 matching over 11 bases. The length of the CDR3 is 14 residues. Germline V gives CDR1 SGHAT, CDR2 FQNNGV. After removal of 5 bases from V and 6 bases from J, the junction contained 2 bases not matched to a gene.

This chain joins TRBV2 and TRBJ2-1, with 7 bases fitting TRBD2. V lost 7 bases, J lost 5 bases, and 5 bases stayed unmatched. CDR3 size: 13 residues. CDR1 is SNHLY and CDR2 is FYNNEI in the germline V gene. CDR3: CASNLADHNEQFF. In nucleotides, the CDR3 is TGTGCCAGCAATCTAGCGGACCACAATGAGCAGTTCTTC.

This clone was counted between two and nine times. The chain joins TRBV5-4 to TRBJ2-1, with D maybe TRBD2 (7 bases). The CDR3 totals 15 residues. The ends were cut back, 6 bases at V and 2 bases at J, with 15 bases in the middle. Germline CDR1 and CDR2: SGHNT and YYREEE (reference sequence). CDR3 amino acids: CASTVRGGAYNEQFF. CDR3 in DNA: TGTGCCAGCACCGTGAGGGGGGGGGCCTACAATGAGCAGTTCTTC.